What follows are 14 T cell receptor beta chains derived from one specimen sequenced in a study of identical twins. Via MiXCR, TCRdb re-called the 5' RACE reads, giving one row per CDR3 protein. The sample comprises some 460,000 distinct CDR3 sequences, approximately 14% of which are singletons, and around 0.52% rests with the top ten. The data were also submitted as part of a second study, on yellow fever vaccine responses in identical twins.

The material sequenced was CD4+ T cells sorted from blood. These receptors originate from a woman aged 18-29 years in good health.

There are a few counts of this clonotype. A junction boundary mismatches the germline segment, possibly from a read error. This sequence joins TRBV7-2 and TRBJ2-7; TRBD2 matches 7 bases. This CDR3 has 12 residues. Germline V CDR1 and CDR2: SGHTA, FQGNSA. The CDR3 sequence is CASSMMGREIGF. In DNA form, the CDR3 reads TGTGCCAGCAGCATGATGGGGAGGGAAATTGGCTTC.

This CDR3 reads CASSIGDSGHLLAKNIQYF. The CDR3, as DNA: TGTGCCAGTAGTATAGGCGATAGCGGACATTTACTAGCCAAAAACATTCAGTACTTC. The rearrangement uses TRBV19 and TRBJ2-4; perhaps TRBD2 as D (6 bases). Germline lookup yields CDR1 LNHDA and CDR2 SQIVND (reference sequence). V lost 1 base and J 0 bases, leaving 19 bases between the germline ends. The CDR3 contains 19 residues.

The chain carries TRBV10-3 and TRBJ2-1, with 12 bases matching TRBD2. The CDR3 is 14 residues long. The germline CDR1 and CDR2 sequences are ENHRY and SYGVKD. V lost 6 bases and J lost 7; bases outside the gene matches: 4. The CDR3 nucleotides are TGTGCCATCAGGCCTAGCGGGAGGGAGAATGAGCAGTTCTTC. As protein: CAIRPSGRENEQFF.

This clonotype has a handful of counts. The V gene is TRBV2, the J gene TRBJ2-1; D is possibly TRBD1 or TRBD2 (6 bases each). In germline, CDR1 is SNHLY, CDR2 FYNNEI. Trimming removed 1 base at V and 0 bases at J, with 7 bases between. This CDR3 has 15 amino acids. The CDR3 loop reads CASSEEGGSYNEQFF. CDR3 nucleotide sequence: TGTGCCAGCAGTGAAGAGGGGGGCTCCTACAATGAGCAGTTCTTC. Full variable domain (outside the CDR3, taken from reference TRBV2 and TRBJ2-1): EPEVTQTPSHQVTQMGQEVILRCVPISNHLYFYWYRQILGQKVEFLVSFYNNEISEKSEIFDDQFSVERPDGSNFTLKIRSTKLEDSAMYFCASSEEGGSYNEQFFGPGTRLTVL.

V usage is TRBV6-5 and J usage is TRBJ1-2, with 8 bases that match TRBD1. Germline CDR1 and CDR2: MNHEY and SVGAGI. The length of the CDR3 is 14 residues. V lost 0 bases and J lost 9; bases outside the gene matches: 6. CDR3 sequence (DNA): TGTGCCAGCAGTTACTCGACAGGGGAGTATCGCTACACCTTC. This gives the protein CASSYSTGEYRYTF.

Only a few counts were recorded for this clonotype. The CDR3 DNA sequence: TGTGCCAGCAGTTTACTAGCGGGAGACATTCAGTACTTC. This encodes CASSLLAGDIQYF. The chain is built from TRBV12-3 or TRBV12-4 and TRBJ2-4; 10 bases are shared with TRBD2. Trimming at V came to 2 bases and at J to 8 bases, leaving 0 bases not matched to a gene. CDR3 size: 13 residues.

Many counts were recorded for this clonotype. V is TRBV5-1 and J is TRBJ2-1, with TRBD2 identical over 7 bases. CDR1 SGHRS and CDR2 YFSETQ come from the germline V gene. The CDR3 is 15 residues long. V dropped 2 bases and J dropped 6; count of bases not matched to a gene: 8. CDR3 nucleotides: TGCGCCAGCAGCTTAGGCCCGGGGGGTGGCAATGAGCAGTTCTTC. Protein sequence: CASSLGPGGGNEQFF. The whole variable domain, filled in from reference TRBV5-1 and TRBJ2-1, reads KAGVTQTPRYLIKTRGQQVTLSCSPISGHRSVSWYQQTPGQGLQFLFEYFSETQRNKGNFPGRFSGRQFSNSRSEMNVSTLELGDSALYLCASSLGPGGGNEQFFGPGTRLTVL.

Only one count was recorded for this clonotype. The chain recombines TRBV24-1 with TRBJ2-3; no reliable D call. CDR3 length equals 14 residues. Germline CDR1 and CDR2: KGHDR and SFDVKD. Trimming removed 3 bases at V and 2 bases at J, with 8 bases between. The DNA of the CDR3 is TGTGCCACCAGTGATGGCGACACCACAGATACGCAGTATTTT. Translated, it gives CATSDGDTTDTQYF.

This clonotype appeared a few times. The CDR3, as DNA: TGTGCCAGCAGCTACGACCGCATCCAAGAGACCCAGTACTTC. Residues: CASSYDRIQETQYF. This chain joins TRBV7-9 and TRBJ2-5, with D unresolved. Germline CDR1 reads SEHNR; CDR2 reads FQNEAQ (reference sequence). Trimming left V 4 bases short and J 1 base short, with 10 bases between. CDR3 length: 14 amino acids.

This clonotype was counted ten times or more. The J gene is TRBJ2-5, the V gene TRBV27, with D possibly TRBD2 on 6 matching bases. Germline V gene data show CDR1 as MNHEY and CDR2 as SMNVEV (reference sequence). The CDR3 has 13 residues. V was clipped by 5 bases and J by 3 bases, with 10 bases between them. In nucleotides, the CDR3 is TGTGCCAGCAGTGACGTAGCGGAAGAGACCCAGTACTTC. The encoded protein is CASSDVAEETQYF.

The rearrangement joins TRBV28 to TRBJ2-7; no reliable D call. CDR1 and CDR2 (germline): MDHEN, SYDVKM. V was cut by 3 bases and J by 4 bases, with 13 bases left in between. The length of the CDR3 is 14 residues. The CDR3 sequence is CASSFSLTGYEQYF. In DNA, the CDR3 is TGTGCCAGCAGTTTCTCGTTAACTGGGTACGAGCAGTACTTC.

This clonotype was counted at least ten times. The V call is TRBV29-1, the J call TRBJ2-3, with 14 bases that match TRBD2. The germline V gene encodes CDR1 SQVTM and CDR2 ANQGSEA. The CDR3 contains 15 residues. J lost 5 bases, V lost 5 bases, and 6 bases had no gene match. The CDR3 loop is CSVRRTSGGRDTQYF. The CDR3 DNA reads TGCAGCGTTCGAAGGACTAGCGGGGGGAGAGATACGCAGTATTTT.

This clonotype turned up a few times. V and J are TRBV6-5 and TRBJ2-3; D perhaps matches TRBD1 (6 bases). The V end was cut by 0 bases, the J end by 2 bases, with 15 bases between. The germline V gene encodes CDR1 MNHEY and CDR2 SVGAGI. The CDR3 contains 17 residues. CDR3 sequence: CASSYSGRAGATDTQYF. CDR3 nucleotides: TGTGCCAGCAGTTACTCGGGCCGGGCAGGGGCCACAGATACGCAGTATTTT.

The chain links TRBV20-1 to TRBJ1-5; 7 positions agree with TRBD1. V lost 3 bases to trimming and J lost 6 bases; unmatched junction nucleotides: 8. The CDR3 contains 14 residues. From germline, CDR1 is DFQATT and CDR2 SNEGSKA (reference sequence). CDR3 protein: CSASYRGLSQPQHF. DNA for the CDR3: TGCAGTGCTAGCTATAGGGGGCTTAGTCAGCCCCAGCATTTT.